Presented here are 23 T cell receptor beta chains from one specimen sequenced in a study of blood T cell repertoires in COVID-19. Only in-frame clones appear in the TCRdb table, and some are missing; sequencing was by immunoSEQ multiplex PCR. Here the sample spans 200,000 to 250,000 clones, about nine tenths being singletons. The specimen sequenced was peripheral blood. These receptors were collected from a man aged 45-65 years with acute or convalescent COVID-19.

This CDR3 reads CASSQLGGGPSSYNSPLHF. The CDR3 DNA follows: TGCGCCAGCAGCCAATTAGGGGGGGGCCCGAGCTCCTATAATTCACCCCTCCACTTT. The rearrangement links TRBV4-1 to TRBJ1-6; TRBD1 might be the D (6 bases). Looked up from germline, CDR1 is MGHRA and CDR2 is YSYEKL. The CDR3 sequence is 19 residues long. V was clipped by 2 bases and J by 0 bases, with 17 bases between them.

The chain joins TRBV6-6 to TRBJ1-1; D remains unclear. V was shortened by 4 bases and J by 2 bases, with 11 bases between the two germline ends. The CDR3 has 14 residues. Germline V gene lookup returns CDR1 MNHNY and CDR2 SVGAGI (reference sequence). CDR3 nucleotide sequence: TGTGCCAGCAGTTTAATCTCGACTAACACTGAAGCTTTCTTT. This encodes CASSLISTNTEAFF.

This clone was counted between two and nine times. The chain couples TRBV4-2 to TRBJ1-2; the match to TRBD1 covers 7 bases. Germline V gives CDR1 LGHNA, CDR2 YNFKEQ. V was pared by 0 bases and J by 4 bases, with 8 bases of the junction left unmatched. The CDR3 totals 16 residues. CDR3: CASSQEANRGTYGYTF. CDR3 nucleotide sequence: TGTGCCAGCAGCCAAGAAGCGAACAGGGGAACCTATGGCTACACCTTC.

This chain links TRBV7-2 with TRBJ1-3, with 7 bases aligning to TRBD1. Trimming took 5 bases from V and 4 from J; bases not matched to a gene: 8. Looked up from germline, CDR1 is SGHTA and CDR2 is FQGNSA. This CDR3 has 15 amino acids. The CDR3 sequence is CASSLQGLKGNTIYF. In DNA, the CDR3 is TGTGCCAGCAGCCTACAGGGGCTGAAAGGAAACACCATATATTTT.

The rearrangement joins TRBV6-5 to TRBJ1-1; D gene unclear. The germline V gene encodes CDR1 MNHEY and CDR2 SVGAGI. Trimming took 8 bases from V and 3 from J, leaving 10 bases between them. The length of the CDR3 is 12 residues. CDR3 DNA: TGTGCCAGCTTCTCTATGTACACTGAAGCTTTCTTT. Translating it yields CASFSMYTEAFF.

This clone was found once. This chain uses TRBV7-9 with TRBJ1-4, with TRBD1 identical over 7 bases. V lost 5 bases and J lost 5; bases outside the gene matches: 8. The CDR3 is 15 amino acids. CDR1 SEHNR and CDR2 FQNEAQ come from the germline V gene (reference sequence). The CDR3 loop is CASSPTGQENEKLFF. The CDR3 coding sequence is TGTGCCAGCAGCCCGACCGGACAGGAGAATGAAAAACTGTTTTTT.

This rearrangement joins TRBV6-1 to TRBJ2-7, with D tentatively TRBD2 (6 bases). V was pared by 1 base and J by 3 bases, with 10 bases between. CDR3 size: 14 residues. Germline-derived CDR1 and CDR2 are MNHNS and SASEGT. Written as DNA, the CDR3 is TGTGCCAGCAGTGAAGTGGGGAGGATCTACGAGCAGTACTTC. Protein product: CASSEVGRIYEQYF.

The chain links TRBV4-2 to TRBJ2-3, with TRBD2 identical over 9 bases. Germline V CDR1 and CDR2: LGHNA, YNFKEQ. This CDR3 spans 17 amino acids. Unmatched junction bases numbered 8, after V lost 0 bases and J lost 4 bases. CDR3 DNA: TGTGCCAGCAGCCAAGATCTGGGGCGGGGGGGCGCAGATACGCAGTATTTT. Protein sequence: CASSQDLGRGGADTQYF.

V gene TRBV7-3 combines with J gene TRBJ2-5, with a possible D match to TRBD1 (6 bases). Germline V gene lookup returns CDR1 SGHTA and CDR2 FQGTGA. V lost 3 bases and J lost 3, with 8 bases in between. The CDR3 is 13 amino acids. CDR3 amino acids: CASSFSGEETQYF. The CDR3 DNA follows: TGTGCCAGCAGCTTCTCAGGGGAAGAGACCCAGTACTTC.

This chain uses TRBV2 with TRBJ1-4; the D gene is possibly TRBD1 (5 bases). Between the trimmed V and J ends, which lost 2 bases and 8 bases, there was a span of 12 bases. CDR1 is SNHLY and CDR2 is FYNNEI in the germline V gene. The CDR3 is 14 residues long. CDR3 sequence (DNA): TGTGCCAGCAGTGAATCCAGGGCTCAGGAAAAACTGTTTTTT. Encoded protein: CASSESRAQEKLFF.

The chain links TRBV6-5 to TRBJ2-7; tentatively, D is TRBD2 (5 bases). V lost 4 bases to trimming and J lost 0 bases, with 10 bases between them. This CDR3 region has 14 residues. Per the germline V gene, CDR1 is MNHEY and CDR2 is SVGAGI. For the CDR3, the DNA is TGTGCCAGCAGTTCACTCCGGGGCTCCTACGAGCAGTACTTC. Translating gives CASSSLRGSYEQYF.

The V gene is TRBV7-9, the J gene TRBJ1-6, with TRBD1 as a possible D gene (6 bases). The CDR3 consists of 14 residues. Germline-derived CDR1 and CDR2 are SEHNR and FQNEAQ (reference sequence). The V and J ends lost 5 bases and 4 bases respectively, with 9 bases between them. CDR3 nucleotides: TGTGCCAGCAGCCCCGACAGGTATAATTCACCCCTCCACTTT. Translated: CASSPDRYNSPLHF.

V and J are TRBV6-5 and TRBJ1-5, with D maybe TRBD1 (5 bases). Trimming shortened V by 4 bases and J by 6 bases, and 10 bases separated the two germline ends. The CDR3 is made up of 13 amino acids. In germline, CDR1 is MNHEY, CDR2 SVGAGI. This chain's CDR3 is CASSSGIGQPQHF. The CDR3 DNA is TGTGCCAGCAGTTCAGGGATTGGTCAGCCCCAGCATTTT.

V is TRBV9 and J is TRBJ2-1, with D possibly matching TRBD1 (6 bases). The length of the CDR3 is 14 residues. V lost 0 bases to trimming and J lost 8 bases, with 12 bases between them. Germline CDR1 SGDLS, CDR2 YYNGEE. CDR3 amino acids: CASSVAWTADEQFF. CDR3 nucleotides: TGTGCCAGCAGCGTAGCGTGGACAGCTGATGAGCAGTTCTTC.

The chain joins TRBV7-9 to TRBJ1-2, with unresolved D. This CDR3 has 13 amino acids. V lost 4 bases and J lost 2, with 8 bases in between. Germline V gene lookup returns CDR1 SEHNR and CDR2 FQNEAQ (reference sequence). CDR3 sequence: CASSSRRNYGYTF. CDR3 DNA: TGTGCCAGCAGCTCCCGGCGGAACTATGGCTACACCTTC.

The rearrangement links TRBV18 to TRBJ1-5; possibly TRBD1 for D (5 bases). The CDR3 contains 15 residues. CDR1 and CDR2 (germline): KGHSH, LQKENI. Deletions cut 6 bases from V and 1 base from J, with 13 bases between. CDR3: CASSLRTRSNQPQHF. CDR3 bases: TGTGCCAGCTCCCTTCGGACACGGAGCAATCAGCCCCAGCATTTT.

The CDR3 DNA is TGTGCCAGCAGCTCCCGCGGGGCGAACACTGAAGCTTTCTTT. This sequence encodes CASSSRGANTEAFF. The chain couples TRBV7-9 to TRBJ1-1, with D maybe TRBD1 (5 bases). Per germline, CDR1 SEHNR and CDR2 FQNEAQ (reference sequence). V was pared by 4 bases and J by 1 base, with 10 bases between. The CDR3 is 14 amino acids.

In this sample, this clone turned up once. The V call is TRBV14, the J call TRBJ2-7; no reliable D call. Per the germline V gene, CDR1 is SGHDN and CDR2 is FVKESK. V was trimmed by 8 bases and J by 3 bases, leaving 11 bases between them. The CDR3 length is 12 residues. In DNA, the CDR3 is TGTGCCAGCGGTACTTTCAACTACGAGCAGTACTTC. This sequence encodes CASGTFNYEQYF.

This chain joins TRBV7-2 and TRBJ2-2; 8 bases are shared with TRBD2. CDR3 length: 16 residues. The junction had 10 bases not matched to a gene; V was cut back by 9 bases and J by 1 base. Germline CDR1 reads SGHTA; CDR2 reads FQGNSA. The CDR3 nucleotides are TGTGCCAGGCCGGGAGCGGGGGCCAAGAACACCGGGGAGCTGTTTTTT. Translated: CARPGAGAKNTGELFF.

This sequence joins TRBV12-3 or TRBV12-4 and TRBJ1-1, with D hard to call. The CDR3 is 12 amino acids. The V and J ends lost 3 bases and 5 bases respectively, with 7 bases between them. CDR3 nucleotides: TGTGCCAGCAGTTTCGCGGAGACTGAAGCTTTCTTT. This translates into CASSFAETEAFF.

V gene TRBV20-1 combines with J gene TRBJ2-6; the match to TRBD2 covers 8 bases. V gave up 3 bases and J gave up 0 bases; unmatched junction bases: 1. The CDR3 length is 15 residues. Germline V CDR1 and CDR2: DFQATT, SNEGSKA (reference sequence). In nucleotides, the CDR3 is TGCAGTGCTAGTCGGGGGGGCTCTGGGGCCAACGTCCTGACTTTC. This sequence encodes CSASRGGSGANVLTF.

V gene TRBV7-9 combines with J gene TRBJ1-4; perhaps TRBD1 as D (6 bases). CDR1 and CDR2 from the germline V gene are SEHNR and FQNEAQ (reference sequence). The V gene lost 4 bases and the J gene lost 3 bases, with 9 bases spanning the gap. CDR3 size: 14 residues. The CDR3 sequence: CASSSRGPNEKLFF. The CDR3, as DNA: TGTGCCAGCAGCTCGCGGGGGCCTAATGAAAAACTGTTTTTT.

The chain recombines TRBV3-1 (or the pseudogene TRBV3-2) with TRBJ2-7, with 8 bases identical to TRBD1. The V segment lost 3 bases and the J segment 6 bases; nucleotides outside the gene matches: 1. The CDR3 runs 12 residues. The V gene's germline CDR1 is LGHDT and CDR2 YNNKEL (reference sequence). CDR3 amino acids: CASSQDRAEQYF. As DNA, the CDR3 is TGTGCCAGCAGCCAGGACAGGGCCGAGCAGTACTTC.